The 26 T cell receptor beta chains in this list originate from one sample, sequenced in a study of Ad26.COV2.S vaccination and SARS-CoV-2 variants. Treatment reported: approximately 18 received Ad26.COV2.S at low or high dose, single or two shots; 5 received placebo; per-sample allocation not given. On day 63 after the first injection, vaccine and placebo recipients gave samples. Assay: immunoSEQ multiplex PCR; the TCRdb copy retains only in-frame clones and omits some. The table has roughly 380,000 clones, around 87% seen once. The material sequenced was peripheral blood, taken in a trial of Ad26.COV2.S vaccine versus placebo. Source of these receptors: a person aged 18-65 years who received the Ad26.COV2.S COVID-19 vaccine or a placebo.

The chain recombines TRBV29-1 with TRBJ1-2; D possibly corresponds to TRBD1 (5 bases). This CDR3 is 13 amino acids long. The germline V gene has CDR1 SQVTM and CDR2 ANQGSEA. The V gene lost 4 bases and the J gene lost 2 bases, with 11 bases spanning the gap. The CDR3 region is CSVGPRENYGYTF. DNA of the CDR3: TGCAGCGTTGGTCCCAGGGAAAACTATGGCTACACCTTC.

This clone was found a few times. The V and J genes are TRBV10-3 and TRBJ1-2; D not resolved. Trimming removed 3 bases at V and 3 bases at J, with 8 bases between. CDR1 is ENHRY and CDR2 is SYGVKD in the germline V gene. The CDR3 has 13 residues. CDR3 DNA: TGTGCCATCAGTGATGGCTGGGACTATGGCTACACCTTC. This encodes CAISDGWDYGYTF.

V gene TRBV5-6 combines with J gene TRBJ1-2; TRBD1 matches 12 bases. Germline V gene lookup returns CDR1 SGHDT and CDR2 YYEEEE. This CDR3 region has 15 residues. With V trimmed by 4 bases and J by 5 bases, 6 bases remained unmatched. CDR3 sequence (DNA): TGTGCCAGCAGCGGGACAGGGGGCGCTGGATATGGCTACACCTTC. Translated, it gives CASSGTGGAGYGYTF.

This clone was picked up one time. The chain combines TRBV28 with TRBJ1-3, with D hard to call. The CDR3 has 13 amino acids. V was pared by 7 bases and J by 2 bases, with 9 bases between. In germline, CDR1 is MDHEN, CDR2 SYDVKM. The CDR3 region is CASTGGAGNTIYF. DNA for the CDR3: TGTGCCAGCACGGGAGGAGCTGGAAACACCATATATTTT.

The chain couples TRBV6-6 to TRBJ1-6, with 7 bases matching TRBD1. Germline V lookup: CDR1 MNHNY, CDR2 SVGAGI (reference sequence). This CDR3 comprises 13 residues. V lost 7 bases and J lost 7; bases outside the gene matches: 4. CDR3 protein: CASKLDRNSPLHF. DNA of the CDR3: TGTGCCAGCAAACTGGACAGGAATTCACCCCTCCACTTT.

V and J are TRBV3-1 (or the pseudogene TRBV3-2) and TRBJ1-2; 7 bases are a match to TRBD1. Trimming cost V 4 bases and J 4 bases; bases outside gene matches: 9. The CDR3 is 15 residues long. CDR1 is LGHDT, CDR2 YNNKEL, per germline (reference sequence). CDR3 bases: TGTGCCAGCAGCCGGAGGGACAGAGGCGCCTATGGCTACACCTTC. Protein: CASSRRDRGAYGYTF.

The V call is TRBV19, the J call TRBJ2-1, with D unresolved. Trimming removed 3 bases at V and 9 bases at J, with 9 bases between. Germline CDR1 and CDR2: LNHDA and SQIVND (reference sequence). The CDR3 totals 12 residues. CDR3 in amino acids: CASSMRSGEQFF. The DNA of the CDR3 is TGTGCCAGTAGTATGAGGTCTGGTGAGCAGTTCTTC.

The CDR3 DNA reads TGTGCCAGCAGTTTAGGGCGGGACAGATATCAGCCCCAGCATTTT. As protein: CASSLGRDRYQPQHF. The chain recombines TRBV28 with TRBJ1-5; 7 nucleotides line up with TRBD1. The CDR3 totals 15 residues. Germline assignment: CDR1 MDHEN and CDR2 SYDVKM. Germline trimming cut 2 bases from V and 5 bases from J; bases unmatched to any gene: 6.

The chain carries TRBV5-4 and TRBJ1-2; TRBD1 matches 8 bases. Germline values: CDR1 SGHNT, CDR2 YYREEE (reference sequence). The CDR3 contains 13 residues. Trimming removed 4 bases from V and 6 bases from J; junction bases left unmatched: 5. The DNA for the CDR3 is TGTGCCAGCAGCCCGGGACAGGCGCATGGCTACACCTTC. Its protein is CASSPGQAHGYTF.

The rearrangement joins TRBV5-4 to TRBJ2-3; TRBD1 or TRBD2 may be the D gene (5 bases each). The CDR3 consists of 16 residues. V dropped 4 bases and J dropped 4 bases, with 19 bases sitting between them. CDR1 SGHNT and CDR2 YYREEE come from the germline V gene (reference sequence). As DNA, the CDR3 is TGTGCCAGCAGCCCTAATGAGGTTCAGGGAGCAGATACGCAGTATTTT. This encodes CASSPNEVQGADTQYF.

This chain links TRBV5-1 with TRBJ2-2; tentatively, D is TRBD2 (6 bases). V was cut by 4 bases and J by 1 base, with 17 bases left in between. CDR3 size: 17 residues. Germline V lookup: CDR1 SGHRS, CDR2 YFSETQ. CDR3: CASSPRRGTKNTGELFF. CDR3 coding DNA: TGCGCCAGCAGCCCCCGGAGGGGTACCAAGAACACCGGGGAGCTGTTTTTT.

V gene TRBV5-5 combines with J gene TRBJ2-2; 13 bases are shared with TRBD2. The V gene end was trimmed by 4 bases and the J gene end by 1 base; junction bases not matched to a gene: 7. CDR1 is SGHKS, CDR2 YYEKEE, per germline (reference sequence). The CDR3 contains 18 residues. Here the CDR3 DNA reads TGTGCCAGCAGCCCCCTGGGACTAGCGGGGCTGAACACCGGGGAGCTGTTTTTT. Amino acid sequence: CASSPLGLAGLNTGELFF.

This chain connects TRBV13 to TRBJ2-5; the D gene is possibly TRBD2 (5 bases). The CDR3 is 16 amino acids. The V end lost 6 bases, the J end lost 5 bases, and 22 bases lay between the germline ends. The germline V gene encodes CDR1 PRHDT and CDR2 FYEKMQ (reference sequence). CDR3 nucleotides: TGTGCCAGCAGTTCCCGGACCGGGGTGTCCCGGGAGACCCAGTACTTC. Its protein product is CASSSRTGVSRETQYF.

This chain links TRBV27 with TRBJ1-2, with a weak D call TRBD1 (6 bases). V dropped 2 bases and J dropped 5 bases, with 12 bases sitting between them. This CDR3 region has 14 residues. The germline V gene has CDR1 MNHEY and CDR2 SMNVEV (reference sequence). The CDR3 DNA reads TGTGCCAGCAGTTTACTCGGGGGGACATATGGCTACACCTTC. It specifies CASSLLGGTYGYTF.

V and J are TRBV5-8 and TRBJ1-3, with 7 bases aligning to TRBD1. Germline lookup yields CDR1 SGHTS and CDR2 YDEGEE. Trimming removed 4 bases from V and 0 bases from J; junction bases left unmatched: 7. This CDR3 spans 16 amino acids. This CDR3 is CASSRRQGSSGNTIYF. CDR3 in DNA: TGTGCCAGCAGCCGGCGACAGGGAAGCTCTGGAAACACCATATATTTT.

The DNA for the CDR3 is TGTGCCAGCAGTTTCGGACTAGCGGGGGGTGCCTACAATGAGCAGTTCTTC. As protein: CASSFGLAGGAYNEQFF. V gene TRBV27 combines with J gene TRBJ2-1; 14 nucleotides line up with TRBD2. Germline trimming cut 3 bases from V and 2 bases from J; bases unmatched to any gene: 3. The CDR3 is 17 residues long. In germline, CDR1 is MNHEY, CDR2 SMNVEV (reference sequence).

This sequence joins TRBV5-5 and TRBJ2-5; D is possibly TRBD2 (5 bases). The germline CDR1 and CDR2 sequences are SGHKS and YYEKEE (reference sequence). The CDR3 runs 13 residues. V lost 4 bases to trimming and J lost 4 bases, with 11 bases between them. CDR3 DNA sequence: TGTGCCAGCAGCGGGAGAGGGCCAGAGACCCAGTACTTC. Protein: CASSGRGPETQYF.

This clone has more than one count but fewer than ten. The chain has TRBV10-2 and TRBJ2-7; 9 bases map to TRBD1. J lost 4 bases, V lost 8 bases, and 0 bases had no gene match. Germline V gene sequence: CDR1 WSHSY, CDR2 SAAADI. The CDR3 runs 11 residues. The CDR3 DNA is TGCGCCAGCGGACAGGGGTACGAGCAGTACTTC. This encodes CASGQGYEQYF.

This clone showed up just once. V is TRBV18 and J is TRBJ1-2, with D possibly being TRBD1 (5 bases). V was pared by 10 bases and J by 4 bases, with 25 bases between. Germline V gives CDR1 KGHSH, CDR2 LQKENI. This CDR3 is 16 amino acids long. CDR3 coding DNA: TGTGCCACCCGCCCGGGGGAGGTCGGAGACGGCTATGGCTACACCTTC. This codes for CATRPGEVGDGYGYTF.

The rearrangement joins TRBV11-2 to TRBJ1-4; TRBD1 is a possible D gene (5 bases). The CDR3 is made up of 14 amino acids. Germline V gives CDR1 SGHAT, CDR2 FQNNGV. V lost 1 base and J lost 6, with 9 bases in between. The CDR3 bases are TGTGCCAGCAGCTTAGCAGGGAAGCATGAAAAACTGTTTTTT. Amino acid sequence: CASSLAGKHEKLFF.

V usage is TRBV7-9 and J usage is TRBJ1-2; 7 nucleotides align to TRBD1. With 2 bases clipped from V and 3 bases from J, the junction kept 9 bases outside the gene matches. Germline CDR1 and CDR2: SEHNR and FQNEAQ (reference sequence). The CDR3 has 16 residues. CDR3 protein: CASSLLSGQVDYGYTF. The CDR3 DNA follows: TGTGCCAGCAGCTTACTAAGTGGACAGGTAGACTATGGCTACACCTTC.

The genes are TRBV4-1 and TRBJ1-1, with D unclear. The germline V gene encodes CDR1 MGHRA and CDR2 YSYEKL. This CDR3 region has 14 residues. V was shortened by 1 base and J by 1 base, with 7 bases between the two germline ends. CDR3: CASSQVKENTEAFF. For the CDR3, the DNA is TGCGCCAGCAGCCAAGTTAAGGAGAACACTGAAGCTTTCTTT.

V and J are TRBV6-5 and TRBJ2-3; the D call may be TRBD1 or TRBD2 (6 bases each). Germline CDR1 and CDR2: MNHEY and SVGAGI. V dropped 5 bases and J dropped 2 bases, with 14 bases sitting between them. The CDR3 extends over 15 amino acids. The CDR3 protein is CASSRSSGATDTQYF. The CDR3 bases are TGTGCCAGCAGTCGTAGTTCGGGGGCCACAGATACGCAGTATTTT.

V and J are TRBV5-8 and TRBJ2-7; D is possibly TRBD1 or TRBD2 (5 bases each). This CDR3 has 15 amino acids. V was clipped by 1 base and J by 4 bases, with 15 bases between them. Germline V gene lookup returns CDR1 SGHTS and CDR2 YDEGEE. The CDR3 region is CASSLKRTGRYEQYF. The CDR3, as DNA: TGTGCCAGCAGCTTGAAAAGAACGGGGCGGTACGAGCAGTACTTC.

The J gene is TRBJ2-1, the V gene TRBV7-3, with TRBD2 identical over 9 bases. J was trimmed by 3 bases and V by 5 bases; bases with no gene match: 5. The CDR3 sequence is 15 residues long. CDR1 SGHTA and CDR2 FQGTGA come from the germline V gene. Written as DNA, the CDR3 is TGTGCCAGCAGCGTGAGCGGGGGGATCTACAATGAGCAGTTCTTC. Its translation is CASSVSGGIYNEQFF.

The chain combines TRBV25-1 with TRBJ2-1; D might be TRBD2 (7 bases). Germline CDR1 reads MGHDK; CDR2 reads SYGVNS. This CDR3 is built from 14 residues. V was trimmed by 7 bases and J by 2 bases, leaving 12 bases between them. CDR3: CASMGGAPYNEQFF. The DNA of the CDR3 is TGTGCCAGCATGGGGGGGGCCCCCTACAATGAGCAGTTCTTC.